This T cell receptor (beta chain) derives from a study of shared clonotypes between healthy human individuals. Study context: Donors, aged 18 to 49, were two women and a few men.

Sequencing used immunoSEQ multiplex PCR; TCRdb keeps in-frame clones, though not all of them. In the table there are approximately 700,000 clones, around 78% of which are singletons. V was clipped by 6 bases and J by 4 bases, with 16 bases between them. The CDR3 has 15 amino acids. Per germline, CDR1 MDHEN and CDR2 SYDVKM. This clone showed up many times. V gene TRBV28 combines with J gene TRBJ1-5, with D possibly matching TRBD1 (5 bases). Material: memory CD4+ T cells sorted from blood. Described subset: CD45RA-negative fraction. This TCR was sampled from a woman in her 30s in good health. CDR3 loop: CASRPSGTGNQPQHF. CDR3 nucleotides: TGTGCCAGCAGACCTTCGGGGACGGGGAATCAGCCCCAGCATTTT.